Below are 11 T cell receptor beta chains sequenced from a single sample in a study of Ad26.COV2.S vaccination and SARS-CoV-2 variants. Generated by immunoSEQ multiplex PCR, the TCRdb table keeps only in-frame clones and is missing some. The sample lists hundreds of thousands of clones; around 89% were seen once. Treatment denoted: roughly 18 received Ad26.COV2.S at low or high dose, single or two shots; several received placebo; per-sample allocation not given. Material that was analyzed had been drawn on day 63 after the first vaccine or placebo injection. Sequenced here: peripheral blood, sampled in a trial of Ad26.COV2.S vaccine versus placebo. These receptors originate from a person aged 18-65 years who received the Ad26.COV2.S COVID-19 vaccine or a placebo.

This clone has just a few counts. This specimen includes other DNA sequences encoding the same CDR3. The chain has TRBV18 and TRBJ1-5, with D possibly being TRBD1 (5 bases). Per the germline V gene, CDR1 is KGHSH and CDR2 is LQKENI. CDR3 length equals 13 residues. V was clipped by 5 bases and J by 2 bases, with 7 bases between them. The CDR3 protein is CASSSGGNQPQHF. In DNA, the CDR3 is TGTGCCAGCTCATCGGGGGGCAATCAGCCCCAGCATTTT.

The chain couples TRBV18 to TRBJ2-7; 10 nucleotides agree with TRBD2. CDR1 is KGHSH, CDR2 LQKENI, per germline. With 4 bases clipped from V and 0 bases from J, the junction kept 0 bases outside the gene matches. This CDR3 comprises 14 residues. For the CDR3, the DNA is TGTGCCAGCTCACTAGCGGGGGGCTCCTACGAGCAGTACTTC. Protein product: CASSLAGGSYEQYF.

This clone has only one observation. The CDR3 bases are TGCAGCGTTGGGCCGCCGAACTATGGCTACACCTTC. Encoded protein: CSVGPPNYGYTF. The chain links TRBV29-1 to TRBJ1-2, with no clear D. V was pared by 4 bases and J by 2 bases, with 8 bases between. This CDR3 has 12 residues. In germline, CDR1 is SQVTM, CDR2 ANQGSEA.

The DNA of the CDR3 is TGTGCCAGCAGCTTAGCGTGGGTCGGGGTCTGGGGGGAGGACAATGAGCAGTTCTTC. Its protein product is CASSLAWVGVWGEDNEQFF. V usage is TRBV7-6 and J usage is TRBJ2-1; weak D call: TRBD2 (6 bases). This CDR3 region has 19 residues. Germline CDR1 and CDR2: SGHVS and FNYEAQ. V dropped 0 bases and J dropped 5 bases, with 23 bases sitting between them.

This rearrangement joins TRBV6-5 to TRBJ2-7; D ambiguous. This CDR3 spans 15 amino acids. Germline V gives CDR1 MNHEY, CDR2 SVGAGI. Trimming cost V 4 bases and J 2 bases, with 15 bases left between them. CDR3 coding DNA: TGTGCCAGCAGTTTAAGGGCACGTGAAACCTACGAGCAGTACTTC. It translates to CASSLRARETYEQYF.

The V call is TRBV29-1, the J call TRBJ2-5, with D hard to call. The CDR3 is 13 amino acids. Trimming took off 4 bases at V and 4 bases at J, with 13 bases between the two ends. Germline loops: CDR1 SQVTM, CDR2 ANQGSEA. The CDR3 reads CSVGPVLGETQYF. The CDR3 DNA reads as TGCAGCGTTGGGCCAGTATTAGGAGAGACCCAGTACTTC.

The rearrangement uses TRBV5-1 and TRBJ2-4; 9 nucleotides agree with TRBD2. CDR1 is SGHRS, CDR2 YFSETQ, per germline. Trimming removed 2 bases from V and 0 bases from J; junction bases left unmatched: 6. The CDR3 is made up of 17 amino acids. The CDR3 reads CASSLAGGNLAKNIQYF. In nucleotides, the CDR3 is TGCGCCAGCAGCTTAGCGGGAGGCAACCTAGCCAAAAACATTCAGTACTTC.

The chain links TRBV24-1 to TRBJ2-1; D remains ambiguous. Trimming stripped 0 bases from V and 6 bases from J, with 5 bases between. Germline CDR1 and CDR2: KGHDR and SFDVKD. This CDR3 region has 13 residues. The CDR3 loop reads CATSDLESNEQFF. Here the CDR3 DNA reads TGTGCCACCAGTGATTTGGAGAGCAATGAGCAGTTCTTC.

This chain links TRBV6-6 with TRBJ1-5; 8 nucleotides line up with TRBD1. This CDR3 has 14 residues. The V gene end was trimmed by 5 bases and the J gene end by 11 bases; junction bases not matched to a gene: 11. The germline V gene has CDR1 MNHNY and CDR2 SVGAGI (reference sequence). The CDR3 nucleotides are TGTGCCAGCAGTAAGGATCAGGGGGCTTGGGCCCAGCATTTT. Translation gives CASSKDQGAWAQHF.

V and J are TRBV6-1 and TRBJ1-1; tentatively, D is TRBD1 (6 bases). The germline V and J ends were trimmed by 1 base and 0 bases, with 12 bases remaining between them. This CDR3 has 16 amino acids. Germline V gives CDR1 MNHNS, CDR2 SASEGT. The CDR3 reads CASSEGQAGMNTEAFF. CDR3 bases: TGTGCCAGCAGTGAAGGACAGGCGGGGATGAACACTGAAGCTTTCTTT.

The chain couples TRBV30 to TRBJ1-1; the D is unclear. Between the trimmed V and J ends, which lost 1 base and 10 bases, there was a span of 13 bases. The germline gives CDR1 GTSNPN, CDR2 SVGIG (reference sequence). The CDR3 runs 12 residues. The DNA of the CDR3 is TGTGCCTGGAGTGCTCCCCGGATTGTAGCTTTCTTT. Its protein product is CAWSAPRIVAFF.